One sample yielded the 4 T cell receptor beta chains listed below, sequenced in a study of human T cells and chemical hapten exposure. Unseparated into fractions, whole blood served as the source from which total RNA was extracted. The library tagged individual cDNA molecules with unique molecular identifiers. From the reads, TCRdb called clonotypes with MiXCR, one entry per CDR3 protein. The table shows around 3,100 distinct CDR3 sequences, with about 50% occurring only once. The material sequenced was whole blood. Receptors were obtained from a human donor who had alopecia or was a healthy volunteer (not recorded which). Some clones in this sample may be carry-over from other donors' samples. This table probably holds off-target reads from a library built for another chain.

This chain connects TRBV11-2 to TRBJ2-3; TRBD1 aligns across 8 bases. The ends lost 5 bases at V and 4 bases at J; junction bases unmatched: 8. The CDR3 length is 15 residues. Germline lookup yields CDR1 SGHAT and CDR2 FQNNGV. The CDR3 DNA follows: TGTGCCAGCAGCCCCAGGGGGCCCCCGGCAGATACGCAGTATTTT. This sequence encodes CASSPRGPPADTQYF.

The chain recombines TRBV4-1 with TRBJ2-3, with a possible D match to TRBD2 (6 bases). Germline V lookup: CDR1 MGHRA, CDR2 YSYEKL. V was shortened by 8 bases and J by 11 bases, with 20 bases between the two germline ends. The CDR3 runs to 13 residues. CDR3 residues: CASGPAGTLVQYF. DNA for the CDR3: TGCGCCAGCGGTCCCGCGGGGACTTTAGTGCAGTATTTT.

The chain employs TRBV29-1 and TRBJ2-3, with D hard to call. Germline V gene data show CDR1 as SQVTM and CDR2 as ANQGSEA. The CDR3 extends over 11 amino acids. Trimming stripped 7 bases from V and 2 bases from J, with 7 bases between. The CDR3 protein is CSAENTDTQYF. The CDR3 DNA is TGCAGCGCCGAGAACACAGATACGCAGTATTTT.

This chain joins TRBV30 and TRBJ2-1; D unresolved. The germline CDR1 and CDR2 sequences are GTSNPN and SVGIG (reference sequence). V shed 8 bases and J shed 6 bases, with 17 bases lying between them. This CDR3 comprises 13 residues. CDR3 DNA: TGTGCCGTGAACGGCAACCAAGGCAATGAGCAGTTCTTC. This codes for CAVNGNQGNEQFF.